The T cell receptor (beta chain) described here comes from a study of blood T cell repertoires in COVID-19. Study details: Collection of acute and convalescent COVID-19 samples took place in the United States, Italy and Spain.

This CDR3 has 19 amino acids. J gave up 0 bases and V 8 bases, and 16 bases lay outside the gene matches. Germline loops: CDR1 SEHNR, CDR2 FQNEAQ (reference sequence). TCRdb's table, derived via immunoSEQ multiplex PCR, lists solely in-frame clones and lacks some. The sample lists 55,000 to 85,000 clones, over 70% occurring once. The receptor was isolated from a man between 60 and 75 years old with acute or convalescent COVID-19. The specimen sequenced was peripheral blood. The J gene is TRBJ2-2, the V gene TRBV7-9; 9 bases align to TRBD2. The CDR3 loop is CASGRVYSGGNSNTGELFF. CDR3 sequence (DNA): TGTGCCAGCGGAAGGGTCTATAGCGGGGGAAATTCGAACACCGGGGAGCTGTTTTTT.